The subject of this entry is one TCR beta chain. V was cut by 0 bases and J by 3 bases, with 12 bases left in between. The CDR3 consists of 15 residues. The germline gives CDR1 LGHNA, CDR2 YSLEER. The entry originates in a study of blood T cell repertoires in COVID-19. Study details: COVID-19 samples collected from the United States, Italy and Spain covered acute and convalescent phases.

Repertoires were generated with immunoSEQ multiplex PCR, while TCRdb's copy carries only in-frame clones and drops some. The repertoire holds roughly 200,000 clones, 85% to 90% seen once, with 1.2% in the top ten. Source material: PBMCs or T cells enriched from blood (not recorded which). This clonotype was obtained from a young man who had recovered from COVID-19. The V gene is TRBV4-3, the J gene TRBJ2-7; maybe TRBD1 (6 bases). As DNA, the CDR3 is TGCGCCAGCAGCCAAGATCGGACAGTTGGCTACGAGCAGTACTTC. It codes for CASSQDRTVGYEQYF.